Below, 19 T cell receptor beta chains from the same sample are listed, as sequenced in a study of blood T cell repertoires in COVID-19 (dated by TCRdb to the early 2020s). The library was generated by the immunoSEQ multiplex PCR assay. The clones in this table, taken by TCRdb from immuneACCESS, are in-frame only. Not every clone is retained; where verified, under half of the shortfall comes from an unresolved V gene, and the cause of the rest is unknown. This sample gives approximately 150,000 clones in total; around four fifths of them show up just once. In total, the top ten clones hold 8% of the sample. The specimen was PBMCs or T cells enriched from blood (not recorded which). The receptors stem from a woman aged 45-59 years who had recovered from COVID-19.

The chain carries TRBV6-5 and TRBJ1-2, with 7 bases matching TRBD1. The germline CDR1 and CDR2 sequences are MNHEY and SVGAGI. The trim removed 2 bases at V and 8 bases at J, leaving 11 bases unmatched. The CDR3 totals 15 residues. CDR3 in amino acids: CASSYRRNRGGGYTF. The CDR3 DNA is TGTGCCAGCAGTTACCGGCGGAACAGGGGAGGAGGCTACACCTTC.

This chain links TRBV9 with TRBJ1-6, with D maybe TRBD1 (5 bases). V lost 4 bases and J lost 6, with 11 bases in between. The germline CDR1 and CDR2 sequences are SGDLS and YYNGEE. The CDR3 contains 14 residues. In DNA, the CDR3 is TGTGCCAGCAGCCCCGGGACTGCTAATTCACCCCTCCACTTT. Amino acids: CASSPGTANSPLHF.

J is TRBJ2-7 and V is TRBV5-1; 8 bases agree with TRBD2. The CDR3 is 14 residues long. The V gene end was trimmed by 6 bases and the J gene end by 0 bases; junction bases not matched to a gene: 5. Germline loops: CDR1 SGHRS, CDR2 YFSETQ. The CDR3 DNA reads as TGCGCCAGCAATTCGGGGGGGAGCTCCTACGAGCAGTACTTC. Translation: CASNSGGSSYEQYF.

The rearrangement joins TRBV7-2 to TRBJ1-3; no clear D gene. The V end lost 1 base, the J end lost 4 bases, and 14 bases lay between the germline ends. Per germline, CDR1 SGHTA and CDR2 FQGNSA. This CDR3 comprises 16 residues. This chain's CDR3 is CASSLVAAGGGNTIYF. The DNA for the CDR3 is TGTGCCAGCAGCTTAGTAGCAGCCGGCGGCGGAAACACCATATATTTT.

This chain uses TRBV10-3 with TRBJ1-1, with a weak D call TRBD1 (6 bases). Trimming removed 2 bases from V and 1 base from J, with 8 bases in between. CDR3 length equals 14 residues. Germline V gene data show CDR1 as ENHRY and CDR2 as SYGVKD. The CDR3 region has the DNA TGTGCCATCAGTGAGAGAGGGGGGAACACTGAAGCTTTCTTT. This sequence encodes CAISERGGNTEAFF.

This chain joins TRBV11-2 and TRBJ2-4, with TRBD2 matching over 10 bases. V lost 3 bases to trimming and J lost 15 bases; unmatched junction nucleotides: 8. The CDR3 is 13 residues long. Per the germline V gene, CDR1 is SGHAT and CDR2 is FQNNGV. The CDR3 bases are TGTGCCAGCAGCTTGGCTAGCGGGAGAGGGTGGTACTTC. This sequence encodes CASSLASGRGWYF.

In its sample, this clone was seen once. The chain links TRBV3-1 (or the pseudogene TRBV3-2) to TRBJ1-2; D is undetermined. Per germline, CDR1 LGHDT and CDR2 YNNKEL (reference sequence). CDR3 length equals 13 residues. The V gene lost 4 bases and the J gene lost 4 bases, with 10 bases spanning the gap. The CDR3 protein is CASSRSNSYGYTF. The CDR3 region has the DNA TGTGCCAGCAGCCGCTCTAATAGCTATGGCTACACCTTC.

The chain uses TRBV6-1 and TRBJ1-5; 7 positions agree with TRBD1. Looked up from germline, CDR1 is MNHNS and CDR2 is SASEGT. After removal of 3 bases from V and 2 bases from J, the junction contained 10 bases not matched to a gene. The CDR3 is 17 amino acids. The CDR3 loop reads CASSERVPTGGNQPQHF. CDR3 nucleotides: TGTGCCAGCAGTGAGCGGGTGCCCACAGGGGGCAATCAGCCCCAGCATTTT.

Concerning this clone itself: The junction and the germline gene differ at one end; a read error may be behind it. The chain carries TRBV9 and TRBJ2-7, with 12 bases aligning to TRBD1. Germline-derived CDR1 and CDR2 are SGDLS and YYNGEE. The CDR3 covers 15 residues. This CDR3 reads CASSGGTGGLYGQYF. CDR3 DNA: TGTGCCAGCAGCGGGGGGACAGGGGGCTTGTACGGGCAGTACTTC.

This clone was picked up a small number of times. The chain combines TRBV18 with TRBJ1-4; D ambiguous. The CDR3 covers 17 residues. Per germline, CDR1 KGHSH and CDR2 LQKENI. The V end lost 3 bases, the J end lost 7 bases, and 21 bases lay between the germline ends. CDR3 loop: CASSPEALTNSIEKLFF. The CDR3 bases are TGTGCCAGCTCACCGGAGGCTCTGACAAATAGTATTGAAAAACTGTTTTTT.

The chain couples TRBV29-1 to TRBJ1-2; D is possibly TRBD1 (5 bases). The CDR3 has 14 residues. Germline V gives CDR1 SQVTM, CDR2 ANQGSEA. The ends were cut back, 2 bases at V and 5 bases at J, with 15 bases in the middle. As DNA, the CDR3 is TGCAGCGTTGAAAGGGGCCAAGGGATTTATGGCTACACCTTC. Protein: CSVERGQGIYGYTF.

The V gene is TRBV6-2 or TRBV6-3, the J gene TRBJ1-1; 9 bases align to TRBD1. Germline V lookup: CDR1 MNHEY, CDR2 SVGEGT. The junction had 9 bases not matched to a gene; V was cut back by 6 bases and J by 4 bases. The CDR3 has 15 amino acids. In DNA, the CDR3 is TGTGCCAGCAGCCGGACAGGGGAGTTGGTCACTGAAGCTTTCTTT. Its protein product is CASSRTGELVTEAFF.

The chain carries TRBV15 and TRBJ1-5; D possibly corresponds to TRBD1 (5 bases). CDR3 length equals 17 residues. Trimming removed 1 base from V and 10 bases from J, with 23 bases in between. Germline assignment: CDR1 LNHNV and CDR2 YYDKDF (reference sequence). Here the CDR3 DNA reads TGTGCCACCAGCAGAGTACCGGGGGGACCTGGGGGTGGACCCCAGCATTTT. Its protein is CATSRVPGGPGGGPQHF.

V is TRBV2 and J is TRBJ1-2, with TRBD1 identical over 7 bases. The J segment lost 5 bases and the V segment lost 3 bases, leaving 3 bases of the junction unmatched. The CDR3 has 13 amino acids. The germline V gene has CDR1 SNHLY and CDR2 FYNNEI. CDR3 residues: CASSETGRYGYTF. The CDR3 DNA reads TGTGCCAGCAGTGAGACAGGGCGGTATGGCTACACCTTC.

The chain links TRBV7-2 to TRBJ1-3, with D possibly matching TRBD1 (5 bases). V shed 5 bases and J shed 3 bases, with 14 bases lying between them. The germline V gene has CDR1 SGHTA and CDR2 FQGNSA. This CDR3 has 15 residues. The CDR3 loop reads CASSPGGGVGNTIYF. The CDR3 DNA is TGTGCCAGCAGCCCCGGTGGGGGGGTTGGAAACACCATATATTTT.

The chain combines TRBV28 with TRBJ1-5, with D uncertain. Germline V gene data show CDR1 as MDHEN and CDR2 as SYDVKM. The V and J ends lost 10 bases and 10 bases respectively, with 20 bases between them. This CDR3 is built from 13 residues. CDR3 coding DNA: TGTGCCACGTCCCGGGTAACTGGTCAACCCCAGCATTTT. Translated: CATSRVTGQPQHF.

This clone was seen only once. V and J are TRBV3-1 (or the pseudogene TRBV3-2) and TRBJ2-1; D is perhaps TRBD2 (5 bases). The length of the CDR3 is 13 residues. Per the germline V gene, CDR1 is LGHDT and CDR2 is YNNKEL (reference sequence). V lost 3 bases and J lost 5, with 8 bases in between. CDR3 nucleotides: TGTGCCAGCAGCCACCACGGGGACAATGAGCAGTTCTTC. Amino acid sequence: CASSHHGDNEQFF.

The CDR3 DNA is TGTGCCAGCAGTTATACCCGCGGGGGAACCTACGAGCAGTACTTC. Residues: CASSYTRGGTYEQYF. This rearrangement joins TRBV6-5 to TRBJ2-7, with 7 bases fitting TRBD2. From germline, CDR1 is MNHEY and CDR2 SVGAGI. The length of the CDR3 is 15 residues. J was trimmed by 2 bases and V by 3 bases; bases with no gene match: 7.

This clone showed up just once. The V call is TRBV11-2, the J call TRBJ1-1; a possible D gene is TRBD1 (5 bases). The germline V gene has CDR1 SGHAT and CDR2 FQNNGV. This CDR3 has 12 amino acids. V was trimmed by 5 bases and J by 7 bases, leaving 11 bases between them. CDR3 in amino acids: CASSPYGHEAFF. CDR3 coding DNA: TGTGCCAGCAGCCCTTATGGACATGAAGCTTTCTTT.